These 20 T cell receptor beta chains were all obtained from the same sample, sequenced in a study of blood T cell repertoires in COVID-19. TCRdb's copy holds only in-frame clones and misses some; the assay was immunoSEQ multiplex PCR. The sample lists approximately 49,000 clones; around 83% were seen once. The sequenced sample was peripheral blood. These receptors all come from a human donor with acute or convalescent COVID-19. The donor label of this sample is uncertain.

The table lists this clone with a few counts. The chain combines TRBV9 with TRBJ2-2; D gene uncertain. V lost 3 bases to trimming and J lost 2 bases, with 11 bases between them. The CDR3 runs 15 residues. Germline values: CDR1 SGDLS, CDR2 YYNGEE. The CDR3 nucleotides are TGTGCCAGCAGCGGACACCCTTTCAACACCGGGGAGCTGTTTTTT. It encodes CASSGHPFNTGELFF.

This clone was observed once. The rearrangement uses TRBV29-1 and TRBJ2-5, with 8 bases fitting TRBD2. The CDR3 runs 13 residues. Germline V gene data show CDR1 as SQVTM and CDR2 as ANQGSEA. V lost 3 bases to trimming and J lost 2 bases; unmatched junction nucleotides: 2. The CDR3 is CSVEGTRQETQYF. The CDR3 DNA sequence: TGCAGCGTTGAGGGGACTAGACAAGAGACCCAGTACTTC.

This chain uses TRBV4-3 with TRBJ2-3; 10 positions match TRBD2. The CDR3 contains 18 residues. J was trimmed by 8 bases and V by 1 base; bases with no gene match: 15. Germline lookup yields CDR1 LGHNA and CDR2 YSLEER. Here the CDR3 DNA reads TGCGCCAGCAGCCAAGGTACTAGCGGGACCTGGACCGGGGCTACGCAGTATTTT. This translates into CASSQGTSGTWTGATQYF.

CDR3 coding DNA: TGTGCCAGCAGCATGGGGGGGTACAATGAGCAGTTCTTC. Translated, it gives CASSMGGYNEQFF. The chain links TRBV7-3 to TRBJ2-1, with TRBD2 identical over 7 bases. The CDR3 runs 13 residues. Per germline, CDR1 SGHTA and CDR2 FQGTGA. The ends lost 5 bases at V and 4 bases at J; junction bases unmatched: 2. The complete variable domain, with remaining parts taken from reference TRBV7-3 and TRBJ2-1, reads GAGVSQTPSNKVTEKGKYVELRCDPISGHTALYWYRQSLGQGPEFLIYFQGTGAADDSGLPNDRFFAVRPEGSVSTLKIQRTERGDSAVYLCASSMGGYNEQFFGPGTRLTVL.

CDR3 sequence (DNA): TGTGCCTGGAGTCGACAGGGGGGCTACAATGAGCAGTTCTTC. Protein sequence: CAWSRQGGYNEQFF. The chain recombines TRBV30 with TRBJ2-1; 9 bases agree with TRBD1. This CDR3 contains 14 residues. The germline gives CDR1 GTSNPN, CDR2 SVGIG (reference sequence). Trimming took 2 bases from V and 3 from J; bases not matched to a gene: 2.

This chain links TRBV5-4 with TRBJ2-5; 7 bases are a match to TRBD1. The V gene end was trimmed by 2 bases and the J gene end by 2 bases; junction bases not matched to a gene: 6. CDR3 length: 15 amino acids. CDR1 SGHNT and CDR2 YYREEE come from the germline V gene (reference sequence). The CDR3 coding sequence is TGTGCCAGCAGCTTTATGGGACAGTTGCAAGAGACCCAGTACTTC. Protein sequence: CASSFMGQLQETQYF. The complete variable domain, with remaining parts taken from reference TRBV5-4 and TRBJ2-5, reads ETGVTQSPTHLIKTRGQQVTLRCSSQSGHNTVSWYQQALGQGPQFIFQYYREEENGRGNFPPRFSGLQFPNYSSELNVNALELDDSALYLCASSFMGQLQETQYFGPGTRLLVL.

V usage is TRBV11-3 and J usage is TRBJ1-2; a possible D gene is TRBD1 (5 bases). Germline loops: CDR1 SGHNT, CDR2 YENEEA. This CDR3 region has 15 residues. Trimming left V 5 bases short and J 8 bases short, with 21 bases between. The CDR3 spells CASSPRVGGSGGYTF. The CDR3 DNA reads TGTGCCAGCAGCCCCCGGGTGGGGGGGTCTGGCGGCTACACCTTC.

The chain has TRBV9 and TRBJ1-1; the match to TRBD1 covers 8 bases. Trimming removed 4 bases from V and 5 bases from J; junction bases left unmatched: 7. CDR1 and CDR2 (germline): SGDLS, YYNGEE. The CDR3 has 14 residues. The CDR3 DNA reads TGTGCCAGCAGCCCAGAAACAGGGGGAACTGAAGCTTTCTTT. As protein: CASSPETGGTEAFF. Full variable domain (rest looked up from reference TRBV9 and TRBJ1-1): DSGVTQTPKHLITATGQRVTLRCSPRSGDLSVYWYQQSLDQGLQFLIQYYNGEERAKGNILERFSAQQFPDLHSELNLSSLELGDSALYFCASSPETGGTEAFFGQGTRLTVV.

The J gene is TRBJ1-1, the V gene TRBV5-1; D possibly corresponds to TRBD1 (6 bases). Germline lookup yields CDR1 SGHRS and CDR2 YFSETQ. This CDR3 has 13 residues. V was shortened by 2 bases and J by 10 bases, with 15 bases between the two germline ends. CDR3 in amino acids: CASSFFTARGAFF. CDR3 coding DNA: TGCGCCAGCAGCTTCTTTACGGCCAGGGGAGCTTTCTTT.

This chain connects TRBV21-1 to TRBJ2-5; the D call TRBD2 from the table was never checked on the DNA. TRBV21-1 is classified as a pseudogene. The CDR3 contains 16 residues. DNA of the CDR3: TGTGCCAGCAGCAAATATTATGGAGCCATCGGAGAGACCCAGTACTTC. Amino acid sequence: CASSKYYGAIGETQYF.

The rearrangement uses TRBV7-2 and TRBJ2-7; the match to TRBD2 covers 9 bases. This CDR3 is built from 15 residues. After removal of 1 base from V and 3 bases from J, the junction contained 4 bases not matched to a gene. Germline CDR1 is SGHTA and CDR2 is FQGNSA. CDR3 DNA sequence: TGTGCCAGCAGCTTAGGATGGACTAGCGACTACGAGCAGTACTTC. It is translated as CASSLGWTSDYEQYF.

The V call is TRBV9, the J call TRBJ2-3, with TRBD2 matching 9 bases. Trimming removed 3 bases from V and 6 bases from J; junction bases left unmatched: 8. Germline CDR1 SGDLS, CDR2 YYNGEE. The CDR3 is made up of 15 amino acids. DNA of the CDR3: TGTGCCAGCAGCGGCCGCGGGAGGGGCAGGGATACGCAGTATTTT. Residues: CASSGRGRGRDTQYF.

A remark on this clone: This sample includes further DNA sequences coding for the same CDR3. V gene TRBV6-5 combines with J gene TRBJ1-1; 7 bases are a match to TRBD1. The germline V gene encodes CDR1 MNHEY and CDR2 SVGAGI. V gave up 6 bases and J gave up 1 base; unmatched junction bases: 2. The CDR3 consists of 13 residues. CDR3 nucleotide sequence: TGTGCCAGCAGGAGACAGGGGAACACTGAAGCTTTCTTT. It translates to CASRRQGNTEAFF.

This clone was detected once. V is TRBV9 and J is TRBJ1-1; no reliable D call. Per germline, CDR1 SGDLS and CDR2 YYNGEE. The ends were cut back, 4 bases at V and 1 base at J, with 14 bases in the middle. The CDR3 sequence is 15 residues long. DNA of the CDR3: TGTGCCAGCAGCACTCACTCCGAGGGGAACACTGAAGCTTTCTTT. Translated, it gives CASSTHSEGNTEAFF.

CDR3 sequence: CASSLIWDTDNSPLHF. The CDR3 DNA reads TGTGCCAGCAGCTTGATCTGGGACACCGATAATTCACCCCTCCACTTT. This rearrangement joins TRBV5-5 to TRBJ1-6, with D possibly matching TRBD1 (6 bases). Trimming removed 1 base at V and 5 bases at J, with 13 bases between. The CDR3 contains 16 residues. Per germline, CDR1 SGHKS and CDR2 YYEKEE (reference sequence). The complete variable domain, with remaining parts taken from reference TRBV5-5 and TRBJ1-6, reads DAGVTQSPTHLIKTRGQQVTLRCSPISGHKSVSWYQQVLGQGPQFIFQYYEKEERGRGNFPDRFSARQFPNYSSELNVNALLLGDSALYLCASSLIWDTDNSPLHFGNGTRLTVT.

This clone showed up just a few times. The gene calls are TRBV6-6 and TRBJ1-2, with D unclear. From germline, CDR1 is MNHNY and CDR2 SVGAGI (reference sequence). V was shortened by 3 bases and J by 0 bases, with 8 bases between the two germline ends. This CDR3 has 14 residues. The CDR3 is CASSYRDSNYGYTF. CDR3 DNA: TGTGCCAGCAGTTATCGGGATTCTAACTATGGCTACACCTTC.

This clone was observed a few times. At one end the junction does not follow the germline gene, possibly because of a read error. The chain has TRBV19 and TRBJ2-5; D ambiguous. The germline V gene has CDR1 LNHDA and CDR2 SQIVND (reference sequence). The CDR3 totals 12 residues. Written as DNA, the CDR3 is TGCGCGACGCGGTCGTACCAAGAGACCCAGTACTTC. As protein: CATRSYQETQYF. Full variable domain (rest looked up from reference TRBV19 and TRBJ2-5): DGGITQSPKYLFRKEGQNVTLSCEQNLNHDAMYWYRQDPGQGLRLIYYSQIVNDFQKGDIAEGYSVSREKKESFPLTVTSAQKNPTAFYLCATRSYQETQYFGPGTRLLVL.

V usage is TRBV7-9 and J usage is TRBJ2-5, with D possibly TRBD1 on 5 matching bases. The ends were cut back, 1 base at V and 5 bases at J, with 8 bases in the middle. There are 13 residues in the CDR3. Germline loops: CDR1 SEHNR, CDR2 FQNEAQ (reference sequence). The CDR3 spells CASSLVGAETQYF. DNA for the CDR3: TGTGCCAGCAGCTTAGTAGGGGCCGAGACCCAGTACTTC.

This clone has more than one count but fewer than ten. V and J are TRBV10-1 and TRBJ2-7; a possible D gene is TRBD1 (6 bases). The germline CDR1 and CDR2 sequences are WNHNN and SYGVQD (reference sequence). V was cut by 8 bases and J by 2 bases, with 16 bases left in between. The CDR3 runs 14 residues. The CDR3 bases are TGCGCCAGCCAAGAGAGTGGGGACACCTACGAGCAGTACTTC. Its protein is CASQESGDTYEQYF.

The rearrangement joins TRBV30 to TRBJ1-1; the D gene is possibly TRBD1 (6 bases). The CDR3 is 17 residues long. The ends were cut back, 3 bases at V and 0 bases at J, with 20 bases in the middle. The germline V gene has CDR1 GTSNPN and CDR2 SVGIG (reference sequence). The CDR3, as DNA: TGTGCCTGGAGCGCCGATCCGAATAGGGGGATGAACACTGAAGCTTTCTTT. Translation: CAWSADPNRGMNTEAFF.